The 20 T cell receptor beta chains listed next were all sequenced from one sample in a study of blood T cell repertoires in COVID-19. Here immunoSEQ multiplex PCR was the method, and the copy in TCRdb shows in-frame clones only, minus some. The sample holds roughly 300,000 clones, 85% seen once. Material for sequencing was peripheral blood. These receptor sequences come from a human donor in a cohort sampled during active COVID-19.

This clone turned up a few times. J is TRBJ1-3 and V is TRBV29-1; 7 positions agree with TRBD1. CDR1 and CDR2 from the germline V gene are SQVTM and ANQGSEA. The J segment lost 4 bases and the V segment lost 4 bases, leaving 7 bases of the junction unmatched. This CDR3 comprises 14 residues. This CDR3 is CSVVKGTAGNTIYF. Written as DNA, the CDR3 is TGCAGCGTTGTTAAGGGGACAGCCGGAAACACCATATATTTT.

The rearrangement joins TRBV7-9 to TRBJ2-7; tentatively, D is TRBD1 (6 bases). Germline V gene data show CDR1 as SEHNR and CDR2 as FQNEAQ (reference sequence). The CDR3 runs to 16 residues. The ends were cut back, 4 bases at V and 3 bases at J, with 19 bases in the middle. The CDR3 reads CASSSFRNDRLYEQYF. The DNA for the CDR3 is TGTGCCAGCAGCTCGTTCCGGAACGACAGGCTCTACGAGCAGTACTTC. The variable domain in full, completed from reference TRBV7-9 and TRBJ2-7, reads DTGVSQNPRHKITKRGQNVTFRCDPISEHNRLYWYRQTLGQGPEFLTYFQNEAQLEKSRLLSDRFSAERPKGSFSTLEIQRTEQGDSAMYLCASSSFRNDRLYEQYFGPGTRLTVT.

This clone was found once. V usage is TRBV16 and J usage is TRBJ1-2; TRBD1 matches at 8 bases. The germline V gene has CDR1 KGHSY and CDR2 FQNENV. The CDR3 has 16 amino acids. J gave up 4 bases and V 0 bases, and 7 bases lay outside the gene matches. This CDR3 is CASSQSVSGGRYGYTF. In DNA form, the CDR3 reads TGTGCCAGCAGCCAATCGGTGTCAGGGGGCCGCTATGGCTACACCTTC. The variable domain in full, with the rest retrieved from reference TRBV16 and TRBJ1-2, is GEEVAQTPKHLVRGEGQKAKLYCAPIKGHSYVFWYQQVLKNEFKFLISFQNENVFDETGMPKERFSAKCLPNSPCSLEIQATKLEDSAVYFCASSQSVSGGRYGYTFGSGTRLTVV.

The gene calls are TRBV4-3 and TRBJ1-1; D unresolved. The CDR3 length is 13 residues. The V and J ends lost 5 bases and 2 bases respectively, with 9 bases between them. From germline, CDR1 is LGHNA and CDR2 YSLEER. The CDR3, as DNA: TGCGCCAGCAGCGTCCAGGTAAACACTGAAGCTTTCTTT. Amino acids: CASSVQVNTEAFF.

V and J are TRBV7-9 and TRBJ2-5; 13 nucleotides match TRBD2. The junction had 6 bases not matched to a gene; V was cut back by 7 bases and J by 4 bases. The germline V gene encodes CDR1 SEHNR and CDR2 FQNEAQ (reference sequence). The CDR3 is 15 amino acids. CDR3 coding DNA: TGTGCCAGCAACGGACTAGCGGGAGACGGAGAGACCCAGTACTTC. Encoded protein: CASNGLAGDGETQYF.

This chain uses TRBV29-1 with TRBJ2-3, with TRBD2 as a possible D gene (5 bases). CDR3 size: 15 residues. V dropped 4 bases and J dropped 2 bases, with 16 bases sitting between them. CDR1 is SQVTM and CDR2 is ANQGSEA in the germline V gene. CDR3 nucleotides: TGCAGCGTTGGGTCAGCGGCACTGCCCACAGATACGCAGTATTTT. This codes for CSVGSAALPTDTQYF.

The chain carries TRBV6-6 and TRBJ2-7; 8 nucleotides line up with TRBD1. Per germline, CDR1 MNHNY and CDR2 SVGAGI (reference sequence). The CDR3 has 15 residues. The V segment lost 4 bases and the J segment 4 bases; nucleotides outside the gene matches: 9. CDR3 residues: CASSSSGGWFYEQYF. The CDR3 bases are TGTGCCAGCAGTTCTTCAGGGGGCTGGTTTTACGAGCAGTACTTC.

This chain uses TRBV12-3 or TRBV12-4 with TRBJ2-1, with no clear D. This CDR3 is built from 11 residues. V was pared by 6 bases and J by 4 bases, with 4 bases between. The CDR3 is CASSYYNEQFF. The CDR3 DNA follows: TGTGCCAGCAGCTATTACAATGAGCAGTTCTTC.

The chain recombines TRBV27 with TRBJ2-2, with 10 bases lining up with TRBD2. CDR1 and CDR2 from the germline V gene are MNHEY and SMNVEV (reference sequence). The CDR3 contains 16 residues. After removal of 2 bases from V and 1 base from J, the junction contained 1 base not matched to a gene. As DNA, the CDR3 is TGTGCCAGCAGTTTAAGGACTAGCGGGAACACCGGGGAGCTGTTTTTT. It encodes CASSLRTSGNTGELFF.

J is TRBJ1-2 and V is TRBV9; maybe TRBD1 (5 bases). CDR1 SGDLS and CDR2 YYNGEE come from the germline V gene. This CDR3 region has 10 residues. V lost 3 bases and J 14 bases, leaving 11 bases between the germline ends. The CDR3 coding sequence is TGTGCCAGCAGCGGGGGGGTTTGGACCTTC. Its translation: CASSGGVWTF.

This clone was detected only once. For the CDR3, the DNA is TGTGCCAGCAGCCAAGAGCGAATCTCTGGAAACACCATATATTTT. Translating gives CASSQERISGNTIYF. The chain has TRBV3-1 (or the pseudogene TRBV3-2) and TRBJ1-3; D gene uncertain. Trimming shortened V by 0 bases and J by 0 bases, and 6 bases separated the two germline ends. The V gene's germline CDR1 is LGHDT and CDR2 YNNKEL (reference sequence). The CDR3 totals 15 residues.

The chain couples TRBV29-1 to TRBJ2-5; tentatively, D is TRBD2 (6 bases). Deletions cut 4 bases from V and 4 bases from J, with 16 bases between. Per the germline V gene, CDR1 is SQVTM and CDR2 is ANQGSEA. CDR3 size: 14 residues. The CDR3 DNA is TGCAGCGTTGCGGGCGGGAAAGGGACAGAGACCCAGTACTTC. Amino acids: CSVAGGKGTETQYF.

The chain has TRBV5-1 and TRBJ2-5, with a weak D call TRBD2 (5 bases). Trimming pared 5 bases from V and 7 bases from J, leaving 18 bases between. The germline CDR1 and CDR2 sequences are SGHRS and YFSETQ. The CDR3 is made up of 14 amino acids. CDR3 in DNA: TGCGCCAGCAGACCTTTAGCGCCAGAAGGGACCCAGTACTTC. This gives the protein CASRPLAPEGTQYF.

J is TRBJ2-7 and V is TRBV20-1; D gene uncertain. Germline loops: CDR1 DFQATT, CDR2 SNEGSKA (reference sequence). V lost 3 bases and J 1 base, leaving 4 bases between the germline ends. This CDR3 is 11 amino acids long. The CDR3 nucleotides are TGCAGTGCTAGCGTTTCCTACGAGCAGTACTTC. Translated, it gives CSASVSYEQYF.

CDR3 protein: CSVDNRNTEAFF. The CDR3 DNA follows: TGCAGCGTTGATAACAGAAACACTGAAGCTTTCTTT. The chain has TRBV29-1 and TRBJ1-1; D gene uncertain. Trimming removed 3 bases from V and 2 bases from J, with 7 bases in between. This CDR3 region has 12 residues. Germline CDR1 reads SQVTM; CDR2 reads ANQGSEA.

V is TRBV10-2 and J is TRBJ2-7; a possible D gene is TRBD2 (5 bases). The germline V and J ends were trimmed by 3 bases and 6 bases, with 6 bases remaining between them. Germline CDR1 reads WSHSY; CDR2 reads SAAADI. This CDR3 region has 11 residues. The CDR3 region has the DNA TGCGCCAGCAGTGACGGAGGCGAGCAGTACTTC. Protein sequence: CASSDGGEQYF.

The chain is built from TRBV27 and TRBJ1-5, with D possibly being TRBD1 (5 bases). The CDR3 has 14 residues. The germline gives CDR1 MNHEY, CDR2 SMNVEV (reference sequence). The V end was cut by 4 bases, the J end by 6 bases, with 13 bases between. CDR3 amino acids: CASSSGQGSQPQHF. DNA of the CDR3: TGTGCCAGCAGTTCCGGTCAGGGATCTCAGCCCCAGCATTTT.

This chain joins TRBV28 and TRBJ1-5; D may be TRBD1 (5 bases). Germline values: CDR1 MDHEN, CDR2 SYDVKM. Trimming took 3 bases from V and 4 from J, leaving 13 bases between them. This CDR3 has 15 residues. CDR3 sequence reads: CASSFIDSRNQPQHF. In nucleotides, the CDR3 is TGTGCCAGCAGTTTTATCGACAGTCGGAATCAGCCCCAGCATTTT.

This chain joins TRBV5-4 and TRBJ2-1, with D tentatively TRBD1 (6 bases). The CDR3 has 16 amino acids. CDR1 is SGHNT and CDR2 is YYREEE in the germline V gene (reference sequence). The V end was cut by 0 bases, the J end by 3 bases, with 13 bases between. The CDR3, as DNA: TGTGCCAGCAGCTTGGGAACAGGGCATAGCTACAATGAGCAGTTCTTC. It specifies CASSLGTGHSYNEQFF.

This chain uses TRBV3-1 (or the pseudogene TRBV3-2) with TRBJ1-1; 7 bases are shared with TRBD1. This CDR3 region has 12 residues. The trim removed 3 bases at V and 8 bases at J, leaving 3 bases unmatched. Germline lookup yields CDR1 LGHDT and CDR2 YNNKEL (reference sequence). For the CDR3, the DNA is TGTGCCAGCAGCCAGGGACAGATCGAAGCTTTCTTT. It is translated as CASSQGQIEAFF.